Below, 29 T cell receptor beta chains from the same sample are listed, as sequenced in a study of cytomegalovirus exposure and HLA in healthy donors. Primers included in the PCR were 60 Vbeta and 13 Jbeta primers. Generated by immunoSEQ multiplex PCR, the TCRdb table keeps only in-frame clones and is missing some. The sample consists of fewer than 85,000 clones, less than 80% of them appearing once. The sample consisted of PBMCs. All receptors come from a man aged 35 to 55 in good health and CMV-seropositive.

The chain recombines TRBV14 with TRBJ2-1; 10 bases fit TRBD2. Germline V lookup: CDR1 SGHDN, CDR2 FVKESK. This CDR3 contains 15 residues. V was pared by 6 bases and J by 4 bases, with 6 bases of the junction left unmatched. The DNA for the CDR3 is TGTGCCAGCAGTTACGGGACTAGCGTATACAATGAGCAGTTCTTC. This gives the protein CASSYGTSVYNEQFF. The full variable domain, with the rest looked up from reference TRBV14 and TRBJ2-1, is EAGVTQFPSHSVIEKGQTVTLRCDPISGHDNLYWYRRVMGKEIKFLLHFVKESKQDESGMPNNRFLAERTGGTYSTLKVQPAELEDSGVYFCASSYGTSVYNEQFFGPGTRLTVL.

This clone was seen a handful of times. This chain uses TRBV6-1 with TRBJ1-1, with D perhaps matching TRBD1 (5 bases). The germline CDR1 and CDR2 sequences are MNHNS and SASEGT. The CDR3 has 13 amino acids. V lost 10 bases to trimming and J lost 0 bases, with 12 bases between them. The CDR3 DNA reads TGTGCCATCTACAGGCTAGTGAACACTGAAGCTTTCTTT. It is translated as CAIYRLVNTEAFF.

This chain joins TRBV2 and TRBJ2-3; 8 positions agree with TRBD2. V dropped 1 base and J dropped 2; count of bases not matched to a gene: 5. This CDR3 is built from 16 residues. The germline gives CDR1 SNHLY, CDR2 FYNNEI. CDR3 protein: CASSEEAGVVTDTQYF. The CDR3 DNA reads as TGTGCCAGCAGTGAAGAAGCGGGGGTAGTCACAGATACGCAGTATTTT.

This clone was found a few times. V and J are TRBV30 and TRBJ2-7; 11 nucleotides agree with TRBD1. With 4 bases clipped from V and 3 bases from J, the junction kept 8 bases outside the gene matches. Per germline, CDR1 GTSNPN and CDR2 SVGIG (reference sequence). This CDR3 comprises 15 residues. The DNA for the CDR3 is TGTGCCTGGACCCCAGGACAGGGGGCCTTCTACGAGCAGTACTTC. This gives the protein CAWTPGQGAFYEQYF.

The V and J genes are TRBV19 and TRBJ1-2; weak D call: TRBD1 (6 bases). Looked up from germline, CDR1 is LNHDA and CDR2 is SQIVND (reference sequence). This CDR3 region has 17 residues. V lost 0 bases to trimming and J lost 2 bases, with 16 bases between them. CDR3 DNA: TGTGCCAGTAGTATAGACTCCGGAACAGGGCTGAACTATGGCTACACCTTC. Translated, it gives CASSIDSGTGLNYGYTF.

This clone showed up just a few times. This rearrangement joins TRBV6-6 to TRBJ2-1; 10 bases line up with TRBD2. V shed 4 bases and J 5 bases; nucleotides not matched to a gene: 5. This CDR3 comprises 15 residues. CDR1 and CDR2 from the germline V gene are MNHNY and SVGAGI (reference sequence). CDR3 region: CASSLSGTSDNEQFF. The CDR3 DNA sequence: TGTGCCAGCAGTTTGTCAGGGACTAGCGACAATGAGCAGTTCTTC.

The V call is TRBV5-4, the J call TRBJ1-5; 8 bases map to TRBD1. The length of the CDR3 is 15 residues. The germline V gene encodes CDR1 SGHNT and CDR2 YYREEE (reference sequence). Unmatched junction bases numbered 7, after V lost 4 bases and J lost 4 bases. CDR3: CASSEGTGSNQPQHF. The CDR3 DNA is TGTGCCAGCAGCGAGGGGACAGGAAGTAATCAGCCCCAGCATTTT.

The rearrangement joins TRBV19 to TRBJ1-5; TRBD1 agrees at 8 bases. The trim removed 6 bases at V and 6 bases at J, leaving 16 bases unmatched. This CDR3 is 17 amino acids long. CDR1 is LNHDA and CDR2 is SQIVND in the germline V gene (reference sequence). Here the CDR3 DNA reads TGTGCCAGTAGCCAAGGCTCGGACAGGGCTACTGGTCAGCCCCAGCATTTT. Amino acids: CASSQGSDRATGQPQHF.

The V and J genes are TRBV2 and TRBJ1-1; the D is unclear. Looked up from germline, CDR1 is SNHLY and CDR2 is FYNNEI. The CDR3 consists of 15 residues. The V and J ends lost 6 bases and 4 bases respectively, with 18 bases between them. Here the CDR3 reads CASSDDHQAGTEAFF. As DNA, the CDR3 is TGTGCCAGCAGCGACGACCACCAGGCGGGCACTGAAGCTTTCTTT.

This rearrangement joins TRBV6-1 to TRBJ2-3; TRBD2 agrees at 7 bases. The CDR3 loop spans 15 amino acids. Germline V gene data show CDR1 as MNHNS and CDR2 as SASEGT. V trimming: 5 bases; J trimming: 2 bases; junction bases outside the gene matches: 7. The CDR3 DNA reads TGTGCCAGCAGTCCGTTAACTAGCGCCACAGATACGCAGTATTTT. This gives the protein CASSPLTSATDTQYF.

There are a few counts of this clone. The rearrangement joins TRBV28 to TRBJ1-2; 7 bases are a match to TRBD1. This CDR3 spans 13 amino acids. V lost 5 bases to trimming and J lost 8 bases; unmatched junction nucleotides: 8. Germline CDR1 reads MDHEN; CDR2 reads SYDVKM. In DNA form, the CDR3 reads TGTGCCAGCAGTACGACAGGGTTGGGAGGCTACACCTTC. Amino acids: CASSTTGLGGYTF.

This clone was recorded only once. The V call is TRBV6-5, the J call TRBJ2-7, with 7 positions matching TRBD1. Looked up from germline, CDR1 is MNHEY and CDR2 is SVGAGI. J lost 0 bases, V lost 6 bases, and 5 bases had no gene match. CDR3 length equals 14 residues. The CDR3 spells CASRRTGSSYEQYF. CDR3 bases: TGTGCCAGCAGGAGGACAGGAAGCTCCTACGAGCAGTACTTC.

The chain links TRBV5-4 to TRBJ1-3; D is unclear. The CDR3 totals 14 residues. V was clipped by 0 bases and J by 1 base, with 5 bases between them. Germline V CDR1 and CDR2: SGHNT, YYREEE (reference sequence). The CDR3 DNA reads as TGTGCCAGCAGCTTGGGAGGATCTGGAAACACCATATATTTT. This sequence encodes CASSLGGSGNTIYF. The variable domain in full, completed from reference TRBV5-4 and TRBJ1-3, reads ETGVTQSPTHLIKTRGQQVTLRCSSQSGHNTVSWYQQALGQGPQFIFQYYREEENGRGNFPPRFSGLQFPNYSSELNVNALELDDSALYLCASSLGGSGNTIYFGEGSWLTVV.

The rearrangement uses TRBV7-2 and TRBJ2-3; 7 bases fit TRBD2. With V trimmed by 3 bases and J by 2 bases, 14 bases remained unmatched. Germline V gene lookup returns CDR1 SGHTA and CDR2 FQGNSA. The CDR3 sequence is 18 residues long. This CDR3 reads CASSLGLPSGGLTDTQYF. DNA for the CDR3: TGTGCCAGCAGCTTGGGCCTCCCTTCGGGGGGACTCACAGATACGCAGTATTTT.

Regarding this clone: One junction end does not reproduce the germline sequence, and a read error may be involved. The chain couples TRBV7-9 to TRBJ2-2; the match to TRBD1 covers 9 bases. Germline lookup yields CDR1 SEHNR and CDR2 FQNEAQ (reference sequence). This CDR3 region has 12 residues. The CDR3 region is CSSSYGQGKLFF. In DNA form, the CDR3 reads TGTTCCAGCAGCTATGGACAGGGGAAGCTGTTTTTT.

CDR3 DNA sequence: TGTGCCAGCAGAGGGGAGGGAATCGAGCAGTACTTC. Encoded protein: CASRGEGIEQYF. This chain links TRBV2 with TRBJ2-7, with 7 bases matching TRBD2. In germline, CDR1 is SNHLY, CDR2 FYNNEI. The junction had 5 bases not matched to a gene; V was cut back by 6 bases and J by 6 bases. The CDR3 covers 12 residues.

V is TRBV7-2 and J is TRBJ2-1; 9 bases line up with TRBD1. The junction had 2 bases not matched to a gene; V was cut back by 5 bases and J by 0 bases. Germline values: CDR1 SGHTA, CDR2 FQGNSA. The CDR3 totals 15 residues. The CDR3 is CASSPDRGSYNEQFF. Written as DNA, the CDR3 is TGTGCCAGCAGCCCGGACAGGGGCTCCTACAATGAGCAGTTCTTC.

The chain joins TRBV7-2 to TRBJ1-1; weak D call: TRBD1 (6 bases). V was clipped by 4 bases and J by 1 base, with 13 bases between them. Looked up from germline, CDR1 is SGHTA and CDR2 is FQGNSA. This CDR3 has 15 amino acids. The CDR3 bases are TGTGCCAGCAGCTCCTTCGGGACAAGGAACACTGAAGCTTTCTTT. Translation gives CASSSFGTRNTEAFF. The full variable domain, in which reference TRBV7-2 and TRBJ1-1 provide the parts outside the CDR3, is GAGVSQSPSNKVTEKGKDVELRCDPISGHTALYWYRQSLGQGLEFLIYFQGNSAPDKSGLPSDRFSAERTGGSVSTLTIQRTQQEDSAVYLCASSSFGTRNTEAFFGQGTRLTVV.

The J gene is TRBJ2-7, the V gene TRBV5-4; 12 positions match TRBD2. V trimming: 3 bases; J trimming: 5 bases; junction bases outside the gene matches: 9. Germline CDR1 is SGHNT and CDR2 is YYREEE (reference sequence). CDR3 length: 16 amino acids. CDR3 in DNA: TGTGCCAGCAGCTCACTCCAGACTAGCGGGAGCCACGAGCAGTACTTC. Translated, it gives CASSSLQTSGSHEQYF.

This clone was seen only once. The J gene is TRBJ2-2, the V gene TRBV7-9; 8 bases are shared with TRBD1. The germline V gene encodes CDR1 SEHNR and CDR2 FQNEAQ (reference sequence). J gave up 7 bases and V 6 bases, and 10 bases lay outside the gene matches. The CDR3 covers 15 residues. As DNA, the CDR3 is TGTGCCAGCAGTAAGAGGCAGGGGGCGTTCGGGGAGCTGTTTTTT. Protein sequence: CASSKRQGAFGELFF.

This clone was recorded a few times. The DNA for the CDR3 is TGTGCCAGCAGCCCGACTGAGGGCACAGATACGCAGTATTTT. It yields the protein CASSPTEGTDTQYF. The chain uses TRBV7-2 and TRBJ2-3; unclear D gene. Germline V gene lookup returns CDR1 SGHTA and CDR2 FQGNSA. The CDR3 loop spans 14 amino acids. The V end lost 5 bases, the J end lost 1 base, and 10 bases lay between the germline ends.

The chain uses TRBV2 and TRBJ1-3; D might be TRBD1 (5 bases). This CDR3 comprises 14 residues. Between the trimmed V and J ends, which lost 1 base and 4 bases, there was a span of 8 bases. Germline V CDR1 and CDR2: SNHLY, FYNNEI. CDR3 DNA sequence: TGTGCCAGCAGTGAAGAGGGACTCGGAAACACCATATATTTT. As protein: CASSEEGLGNTIYF.

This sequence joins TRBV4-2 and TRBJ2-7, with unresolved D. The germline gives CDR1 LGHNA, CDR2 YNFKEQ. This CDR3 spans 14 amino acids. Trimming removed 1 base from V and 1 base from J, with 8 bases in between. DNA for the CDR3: TGTGCCAGCAGCCAAGTAAGCGATTCCTACGAGCAGTACTTC. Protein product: CASSQVSDSYEQYF.

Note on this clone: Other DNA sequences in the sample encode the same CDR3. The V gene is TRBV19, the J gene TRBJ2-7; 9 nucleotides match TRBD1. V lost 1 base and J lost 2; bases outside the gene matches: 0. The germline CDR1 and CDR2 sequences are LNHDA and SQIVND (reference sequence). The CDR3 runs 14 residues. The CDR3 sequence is CASSIGTGAYEQYF. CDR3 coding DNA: TGTGCCAGTAGTATAGGGACAGGGGCCTACGAGCAGTACTTC.

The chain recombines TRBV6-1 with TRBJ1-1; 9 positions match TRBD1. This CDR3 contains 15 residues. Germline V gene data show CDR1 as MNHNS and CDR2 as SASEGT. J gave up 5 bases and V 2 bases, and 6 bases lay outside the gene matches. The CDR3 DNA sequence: TGTGCCAGCAGTGAAACGGGACAGGGAGGAACTGAAGCTTTCTTT. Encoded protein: CASSETGQGGTEAFF.

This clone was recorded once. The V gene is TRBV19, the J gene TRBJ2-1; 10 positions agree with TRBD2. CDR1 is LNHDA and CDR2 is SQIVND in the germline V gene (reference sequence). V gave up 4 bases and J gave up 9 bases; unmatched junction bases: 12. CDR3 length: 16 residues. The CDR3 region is CASSTGRAGGPSEQFF. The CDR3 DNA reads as TGTGCCAGTAGTACCGGTAGAGCGGGAGGGCCGAGTGAGCAGTTCTTC. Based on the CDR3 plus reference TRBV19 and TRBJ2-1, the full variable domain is DGGITQSPKYLFRKEGQNVTLSCEQNLNHDAMYWYRQDPGQGLRLIYYSQIVNDFQKGDIAEGYSVSREKKESFPLTVTSAQKNPTAFYLCASSTGRAGGPSEQFFGPGTRLTVL.

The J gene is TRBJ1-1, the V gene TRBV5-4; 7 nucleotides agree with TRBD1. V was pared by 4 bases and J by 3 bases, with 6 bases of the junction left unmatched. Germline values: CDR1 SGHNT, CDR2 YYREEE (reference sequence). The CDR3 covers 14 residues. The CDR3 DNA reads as TGTGCCAGCAGCACCCCAGGGGGTGACACTGAAGCTTTCTTT. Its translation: CASSTPGGDTEAFF.

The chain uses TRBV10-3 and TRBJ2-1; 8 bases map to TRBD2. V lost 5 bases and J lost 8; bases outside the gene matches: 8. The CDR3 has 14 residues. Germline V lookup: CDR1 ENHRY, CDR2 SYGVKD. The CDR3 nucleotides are TGTGCCATCAGTAGGACTAGCACCGGGGATGAGCAGTTCTTC. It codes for CAISRTSTGDEQFF.

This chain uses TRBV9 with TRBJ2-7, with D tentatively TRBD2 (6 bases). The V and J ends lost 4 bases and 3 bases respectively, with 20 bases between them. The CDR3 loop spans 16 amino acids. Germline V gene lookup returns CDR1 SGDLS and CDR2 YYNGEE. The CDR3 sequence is CASSTSIAGSNYEQYF. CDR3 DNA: TGTGCCAGCAGCACCTCAATCGCGGGGTCGAACTACGAGCAGTACTTC.